This T cell receptor beta chain was sequenced in a study of T cell repertoires in cytomegalovirus infection (dated by TCRdb to between 2018 and 2020). Regarding the research as a whole: Donor HLA type was relevant to the analysis, as public TCR beta signatures indicated carriage of CMV infection together with the matching HLA type.

Trimming takes 2 bases from V and 2 bases from J, and the germline ends sit 18 bases apart. From its cysteine to its phenylalanine, the CDR3 spans 17 amino acids. Only the CDR3 portion is preserved as DNA: 51 bases, with reading frame beginning at the first base. CDR1 and CDR2, per the germline V gene, are SGHDT and YYEEEE. Overall study outcomes, separate from this receptor: The ex vivo response was dominated by HLA-C-restricted CMV-specific TCR beta clonotypes, and the single most frequent clonotype in two of eight donors was supplied by these HLA-C-restricted clonotypes. In both this cohort and an independent roughly 330-donor cohort, the cumulative frequency of public TCR beta family members distinguished carriers of CMV infection plus the relevant HLA type.

Instrument on record: Illumina HiSeq 1500. In-frame beta chains were kept once TCRdb had trimmed the public reads at Q25 with fastp and called clones with MiXCR. Entries are consolidated by CDR3 protein sequence, retaining the most common genes and DNA. The sample records hundreds of thousands of distinct CDR3 sequences, roughly 15% of which are singletons. The top ten clonotypes cover about 12% of the sample. This clonotype has at least ten counts. Its binding antigen is unknown. No much larger clonotype is one base removed from it; base qualities were not supplied. Sequences were obtained from PBMCs. The chain couples TRBV5-6 to TRBJ2-3; the D segment cannot be called with confidence. This clonotype originated in a human donor in good health (CMV status not recorded). Some clones in this sample may be carry-over from other donors' samples. The nucleotides read TGTGCCAGCAGCTTCGTTTGGTTGGGCAGAGACACAGATACGCAGTATTTT. This gives the protein CASSFVWLGRDTDTQYF.